This T cell receptor (beta chain) was profiled in a study of PD-L1 blockade in urothelial cancer. The method was immunoSEQ multiplex PCR; TCRdb's version includes in-frame clones alone and lacks a portion of them. This table has about 38,000 clones, roughly 91% appearing once. This clonotype was sampled from a man aged 55-75 years with urothelial cancer. The input for sequencing was PBMCs, taken around atezolizumab (anti-PD-L1) treatment.

The CDR3 sequence: CASSLGPGKNIQYF. Written as DNA, the CDR3 is TGCGCCAGCAGTCTCGGCCCAGGAAAAAACATTCAGTACTTC. The genes are TRBV5-1 and TRBJ2-4; D is ambiguous. Deletions cut 5 bases from V and 4 bases from J, with 13 bases between. The CDR3 runs to 14 residues. Germline V gene data show CDR1 as SGHRS and CDR2 as YFSETQ. The full variable domain, its missing parts supplied by reference TRBV5-1 and TRBJ2-4, is KAGVTQTPRYLIKTRGQQVTLSCSPISGHRSVSWYQQTPGQGLQFLFEYFSETQRNKGNFPGRFSGRQFSNSRSEMNVSTLELGDSALYLCASSLGPGKNIQYFGAGTRLSVL.